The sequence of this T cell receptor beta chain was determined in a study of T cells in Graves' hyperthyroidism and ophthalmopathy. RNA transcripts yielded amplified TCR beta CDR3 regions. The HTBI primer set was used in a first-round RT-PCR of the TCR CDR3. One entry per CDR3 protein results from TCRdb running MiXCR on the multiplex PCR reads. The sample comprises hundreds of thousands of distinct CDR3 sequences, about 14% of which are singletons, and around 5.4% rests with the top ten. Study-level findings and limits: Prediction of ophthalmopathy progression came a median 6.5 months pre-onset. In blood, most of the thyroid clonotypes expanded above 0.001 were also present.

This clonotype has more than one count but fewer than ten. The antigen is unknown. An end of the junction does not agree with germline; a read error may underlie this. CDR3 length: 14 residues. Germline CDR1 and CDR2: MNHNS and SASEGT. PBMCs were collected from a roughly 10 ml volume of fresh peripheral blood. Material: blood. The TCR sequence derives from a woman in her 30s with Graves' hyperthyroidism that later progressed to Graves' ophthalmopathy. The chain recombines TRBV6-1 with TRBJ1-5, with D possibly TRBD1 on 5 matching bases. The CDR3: CASSPGGANEPQHF. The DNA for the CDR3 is TGTGCCAGCAGCCCGGGGGGTGCCAATGAGCCCCAGCATTTT.